Below are 25 T cell receptor beta chains sequenced from a single sample in a study of shared clonotypes between healthy human individuals. Generated by immunoSEQ multiplex PCR, the TCRdb table keeps only in-frame clones and is missing some. Of roughly 530,000 clones in the sample, about 96% were seen once. The sample was naive CD4+ T cells sorted from blood. Stated subset: CD45RA+ positively selected. All receptors come from a young woman in good health.

The rearrangement uses TRBV6-5 and TRBJ2-5, with a weak D call TRBD2 (7 bases). The DNA end lines up better with TRBJ2-7; the J call may be wrong. Germline CDR1 MNHEY, CDR2 SVGAGI. The CDR3 has 15 residues. The CDR3 protein is CASSYGGSGGSEQYF. The CDR3, as DNA: TGTGCCAGCAGTTACGGGGGATCGGGGGGCAGCGAGCAGTACTTC.

The chain combines TRBV6-1 with TRBJ1-5, with a tentative D call TRBD1 (6 bases). The CDR3 extends over 15 amino acids. Germline V gene data show CDR1 as MNHNS and CDR2 as SASEGT. Trimming took 2 bases from V and 4 from J, leaving 12 bases between them. The chain's CDR3 is CASSESGAGNQPQHF. For the CDR3, the DNA is TGTGCCAGCAGTGAATCGGGGGCAGGGAATCAGCCCCAGCATTTT.

The genes are TRBV28 and TRBJ1-2; D remains ambiguous. The CDR3 loop spans 11 amino acids. V was shortened by 8 bases and J by 5 bases, with 9 bases between the two germline ends. Germline CDR1 MDHEN, CDR2 SYDVKM. CDR3 region: CASGDRYGYTF. As DNA, the CDR3 is TGTGCCAGCGGAGATCGTTATGGCTACACCTTC.

This chain connects TRBV6-5 to TRBJ2-7; 9 bases align to TRBD2. The V gene end was trimmed by 2 bases and the J gene end by 4 bases; junction bases not matched to a gene: 6. The CDR3 has 15 residues. Germline CDR1 is MNHEY and CDR2 is SVGAGI. This chain's CDR3 is CASSYDAGGPYEQYF. CDR3 DNA: TGTGCCAGCAGTTACGACGCGGGAGGGCCGTACGAGCAGTACTTC.

The CDR3 DNA reads TGTGCCAGCAGCTTGAGTGATGATGAGCAGTTCTTC. This translates into CASSLSDDEQFF. The J gene is TRBJ2-1, the V gene TRBV5-4, with D unresolved. Trimming cost V 1 base and J 8 bases, with 7 bases left between them. Germline CDR1 reads SGHNT; CDR2 reads YYREEE (reference sequence). The CDR3 has 12 residues.

The chain employs TRBV7-2 and TRBJ2-7, with TRBD1 matching 8 bases. CDR3 size: 15 residues. Germline lookup yields CDR1 SGHTA and CDR2 FQGNSA. J was trimmed by 0 bases and V by 7 bases; bases with no gene match: 8. The CDR3 DNA follows: TGTGCCAGCACCGGACGGACAGGGTTCTCCTACGAGCAGTACTTC. Protein sequence: CASTGRTGFSYEQYF.

This clone was seen once. The V and J genes are TRBV7-2 and TRBJ2-5; TRBD1 aligns across 8 bases. The length of the CDR3 is 16 residues. Germline V gene lookup returns CDR1 SGHTA and CDR2 FQGNSA. Unmatched junction bases numbered 13, after V lost 5 bases and J lost 5 bases. The CDR3 reads CASSPQGATSWETQYF. In nucleotides, the CDR3 is TGTGCCAGCAGCCCCCAGGGGGCAACCTCCTGGGAGACCCAGTACTTC.

The gene calls are TRBV23-1 and TRBJ2-3, with 9 nucleotides matching TRBD1. TRBV23-1 is filed as an ORF, its function uncertain. The ends lost 4 bases at V and 1 base at J; junction bases unmatched: 6. The CDR3 length is 16 residues. Here the CDR3 DNA reads TGCGCCAGCAGTCCCGGGACAGGGAGAGGCACAGATACGCAGTATTTT. Its protein is CASSPGTGRGTDTQYF.

The rearrangement links TRBV4-1 to TRBJ1-4; D ambiguous. The CDR3 is made up of 13 amino acids. Germline-derived CDR1 and CDR2 are MGHRA and YSYEKL. The V end was cut by 1 base, the J end by 8 bases, with 8 bases between. This CDR3 is CASSQGALEKLFF. DNA for the CDR3: TGCGCCAGCAGCCAAGGGGCGCTCGAAAAACTGTTTTTT.

V and J are TRBV11-3 and TRBJ1-5; TRBD1 matches at 7 bases. Germline CDR1 and CDR2: SGHNT and YENEEA. The CDR3 is 18 residues long. Germline trimming cut 3 bases from V and 5 bases from J; bases unmatched to any gene: 16. Here the CDR3 reads CASSFTASGGGMDQPQHF. The CDR3 DNA sequence: TGTGCCAGCAGCTTCACCGCGTCCGGAGGGGGCATGGATCAGCCCCAGCATTTT. The full variable domain, its missing parts supplied by reference TRBV11-3 and TRBJ1-5, is EAGVVQSPRYKIIEKKQPVAFWCNPISGHNTLYWYLQNLGQGPELLIRYENEEAVDDSQLPKDRFSAERLKGVDSTLKIQPAELGDSAVYLCASSFTASGGGMDQPQHFGDGTRLSIL.

This chain joins TRBV6-5 and TRBJ2-7, with D perhaps matching TRBD1 (6 bases). Deletions cut 6 bases from V and 3 bases from J, with 15 bases between. The germline gives CDR1 MNHEY, CDR2 SVGAGI. This CDR3 is built from 14 residues. CDR3 bases: TGTGCCAGCAGGAAAGAGGACAGCTTCTACGAGCAGTACTTC. Translated: CASRKEDSFYEQYF.

The rearrangement links TRBV23-1 to TRBJ2-5; D may be TRBD1 or TRBD2 (5 bases each). The DNA matches TRBJ2-7 better at its end, which makes the J call doubtful. TRBV23-1 is sorted into the ORF group, with uncertain function. This CDR3 region has 14 residues. The CDR3 DNA follows: TGCGCCAGCAGTCACCCAGGGACCCACTACGAGCAGTACTTC. Encoded protein: CASSHPGTHYEQYF.

V and J are TRBV5-5 and TRBJ2-7; 7 nucleotides align to TRBD1. With V trimmed by 5 bases and J by 3 bases, 17 bases remained unmatched. The CDR3 has 17 residues. Germline assignment: CDR1 SGHKS and CDR2 YYEKEE (reference sequence). As DNA, the CDR3 is TGTGCCAGCAGTTCGCCTAAAAACAGGGGACCGCTCTACGAGCAGTACTTC. Translated, it gives CASSSPKNRGPLYEQYF.

The J gene is TRBJ1-4, the V gene TRBV5-1, with TRBD1 identical over 11 bases. Per germline, CDR1 SGHRS and CDR2 YFSETQ. This CDR3 region has 16 residues. The ends lost 0 bases at V and 8 bases at J; junction bases unmatched: 6. CDR3 residues: CASSLEGQGAREKLFF. The CDR3 DNA reads TGCGCCAGCAGCTTGGAAGGACAGGGGGCGAGGGAAAAACTGTTTTTT.

This chain uses TRBV6-6 with TRBJ1-1, with 7 bases that match TRBD1. V gave up 3 bases and J gave up 2 bases; unmatched junction bases: 3. CDR1 is MNHNY and CDR2 is SVGAGI in the germline V gene (reference sequence). CDR3 length equals 14 residues. CDR3 nucleotide sequence: TGTGCCAGCAGTTATGGGGACAGAAACACTGAAGCTTTCTTT. Translation gives CASSYGDRNTEAFF.

The rearrangement links TRBV7-9 to TRBJ2-5; TRBD1 aligns across 9 bases. The CDR3 loop spans 14 amino acids. Germline trimming cut 5 bases from V and 5 bases from J; bases unmatched to any gene: 6. CDR1 is SEHNR and CDR2 is FQNEAQ in the germline V gene (reference sequence). The CDR3 DNA reads TGTGCCAGCAGCGTTACAGGGGGCAGGGAGACCCAGTACTTC. Encoded protein: CASSVTGGRETQYF.

The chain carries TRBV28 and TRBJ1-2; no clear D gene. The V end lost 7 bases, the J end lost 1 base, and 13 bases lay between the germline ends. CDR3 size: 14 residues. Germline lookup yields CDR1 MDHEN and CDR2 SYDVKM. The CDR3 reads CASTLPRDNYGYTF. DNA for the CDR3: TGTGCCAGCACCCTGCCGAGGGATAACTATGGCTACACCTTC.

The chain is built from TRBV5-1 and TRBJ2-2, with 8 bases lining up with TRBD1. The germline gives CDR1 SGHRS, CDR2 YFSETQ. The CDR3 totals 15 residues. V shed 3 bases and J 6 bases; nucleotides not matched to a gene: 7. The CDR3 reads CASSSGQARSGELFF. The CDR3 DNA follows: TGCGCCAGCAGCTCGGGACAGGCACGGTCCGGGGAGCTGTTTTTT.

This clone appeared once. V and J are TRBV9 and TRBJ2-5; possibly TRBD1 or TRBD2 for D (5 bases each). Matching the DNA end better, TRBJ2-7 makes the J call doubtful. In germline, CDR1 is SGDLS, CDR2 YYNGEE. The CDR3 runs 14 residues. The DNA for the CDR3 is TGTGCCAGCAGCGTTAAAGGGGCCGGGGACGAGCAGTACTTC. Translated: CASSVKGAGDEQYF.

The rearrangement links TRBV4-1 to TRBJ1-1; 7 nucleotides match TRBD1. V trimming: 4 bases; J trimming: 4 bases; junction bases outside the gene matches: 6. Germline V lookup: CDR1 MGHRA, CDR2 YSYEKL. The CDR3 consists of 14 residues. CDR3 nucleotide sequence: TGCGCCAGCAGCCCACGAACAGGGGCCACTGAAGCTTTCTTT. Translated: CASSPRTGATEAFF.

The genes are TRBV9 and TRBJ2-6; TRBD2 aligns across 7 bases. V lost 5 bases and J lost 0; bases outside the gene matches: 5. The CDR3 spans 16 residues. The V gene's germline CDR1 is SGDLS and CDR2 YYNGEE. This chain's CDR3 is CASSSGLRSGANVLTF. The CDR3 coding sequence is TGTGCCAGCAGTAGCGGGCTTCGCTCTGGGGCCAACGTCCTGACTTTC.

The chain joins TRBV18 to TRBJ2-2; no reliable D call. The CDR3 has 15 amino acids. The ends were cut back, 5 bases at V and 0 bases at J, with 10 bases in the middle. Germline CDR1 and CDR2: KGHSH and LQKENI. The CDR3 sequence: CASSTAPSNTGELFF. The DNA of the CDR3 is TGTGCCAGCTCAACTGCGCCATCGAACACCGGGGAGCTGTTTTTT.

J is TRBJ2-7 and V is TRBV11-2; unclear D gene. Trimming took 4 bases from V and 6 from J, leaving 13 bases between them. The CDR3 has 13 amino acids. Germline loops: CDR1 SGHAT, CDR2 FQNNGV. The CDR3 spells CASSSGPEGEQYF. For the CDR3, the DNA is TGTGCCAGCAGCTCGGGCCCGGAAGGCGAGCAGTACTTC.

The chain carries TRBV30 and TRBJ2-5; the match to TRBD2 covers 9 bases. Germline-derived CDR1 and CDR2 are GTSNPN and SVGIG (reference sequence). With 8 bases clipped from V and 4 bases from J, the junction kept 8 bases outside the gene matches. CDR3 length: 13 residues. The CDR3 coding sequence is TGTGCCGTTAGCGGGAGTGGCGGAGAGACCCAGTACTTC. This gives the protein CAVSGSGGETQYF.

The chain links TRBV18 to TRBJ1-2, with D hard to call. Per germline, CDR1 KGHSH and CDR2 LQKENI. This CDR3 has 13 residues. The V end lost 1 base, the J end lost 4 bases, and 7 bases lay between the germline ends. The CDR3 DNA sequence: TGTGCCAGCTCACCACGGGATACCTATGGCTACACCTTC. Its translation: CASSPRDTYGYTF.